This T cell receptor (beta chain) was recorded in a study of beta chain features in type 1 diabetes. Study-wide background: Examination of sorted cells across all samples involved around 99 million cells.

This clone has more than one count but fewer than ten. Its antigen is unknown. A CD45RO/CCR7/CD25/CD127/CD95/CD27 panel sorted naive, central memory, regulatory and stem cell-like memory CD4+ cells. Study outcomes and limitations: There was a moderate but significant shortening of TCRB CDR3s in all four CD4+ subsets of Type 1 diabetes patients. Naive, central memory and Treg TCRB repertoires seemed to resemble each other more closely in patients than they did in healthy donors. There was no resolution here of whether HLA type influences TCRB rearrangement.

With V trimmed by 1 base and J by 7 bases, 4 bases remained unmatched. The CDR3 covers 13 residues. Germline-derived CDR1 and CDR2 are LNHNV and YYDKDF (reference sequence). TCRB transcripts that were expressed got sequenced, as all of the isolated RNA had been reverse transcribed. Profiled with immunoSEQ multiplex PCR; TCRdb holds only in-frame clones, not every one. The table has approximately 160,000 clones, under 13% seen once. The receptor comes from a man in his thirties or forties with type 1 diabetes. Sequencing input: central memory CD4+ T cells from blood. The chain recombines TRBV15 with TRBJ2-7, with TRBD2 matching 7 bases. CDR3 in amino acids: CATSRAASGEQYF. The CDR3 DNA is TGTGCCACCAGCAGAGCTGCTAGCGGTGAGCAGTACTTC.